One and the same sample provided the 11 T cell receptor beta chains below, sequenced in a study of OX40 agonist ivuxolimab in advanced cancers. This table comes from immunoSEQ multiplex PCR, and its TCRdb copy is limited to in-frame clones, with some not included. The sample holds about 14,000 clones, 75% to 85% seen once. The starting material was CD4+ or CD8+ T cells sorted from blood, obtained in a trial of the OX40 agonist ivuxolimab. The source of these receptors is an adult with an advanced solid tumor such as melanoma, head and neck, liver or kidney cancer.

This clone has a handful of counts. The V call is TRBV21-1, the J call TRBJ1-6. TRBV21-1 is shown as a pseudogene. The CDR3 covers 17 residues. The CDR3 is CASSKEGQSSYNSPLHF. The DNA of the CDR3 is TGTGCCAGCAGCAAAGAAGGGCAGAGCTCCTATAATTCACCCCTCCACTTT.

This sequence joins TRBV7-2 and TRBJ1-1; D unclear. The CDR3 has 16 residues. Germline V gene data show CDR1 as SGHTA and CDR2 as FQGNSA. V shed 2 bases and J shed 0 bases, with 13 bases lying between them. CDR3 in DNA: TGTGCCAGCAGCTTAATGACGGATTCTATGAACACTGAAGCTTTCTTT. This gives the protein CASSLMTDSMNTEAFF.

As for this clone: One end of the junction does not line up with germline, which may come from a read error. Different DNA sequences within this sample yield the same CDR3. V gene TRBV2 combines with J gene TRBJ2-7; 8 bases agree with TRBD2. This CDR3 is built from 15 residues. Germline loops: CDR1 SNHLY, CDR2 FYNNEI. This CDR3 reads CASSETGLEGYEQYF. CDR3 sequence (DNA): TGCGCCAGCAGTGAAACGGGACTAGAGGGTTACGAGCAGTACTTC.

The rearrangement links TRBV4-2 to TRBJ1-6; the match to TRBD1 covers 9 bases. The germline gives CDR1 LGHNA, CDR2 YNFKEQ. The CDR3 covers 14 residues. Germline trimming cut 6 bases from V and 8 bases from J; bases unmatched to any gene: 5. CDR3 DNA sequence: TGTGCCAGCAGTCAGGACAGGGGTGATTCACCCCTCCACTTT. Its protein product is CASSQDRGDSPLHF.

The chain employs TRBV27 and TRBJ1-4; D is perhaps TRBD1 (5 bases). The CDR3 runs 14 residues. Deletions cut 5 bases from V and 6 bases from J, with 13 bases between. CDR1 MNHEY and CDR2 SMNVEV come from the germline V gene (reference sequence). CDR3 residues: CASSDDRFYEKLFF. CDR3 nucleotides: TGTGCCAGCAGTGATGACAGATTCTATGAAAAACTGTTTTTT.

For the CDR3, the DNA is TGCGCCAGCAGCTTGTCAGACACTGAAGCTTTCTTT. Translation: CASSLSDTEAFF. The chain uses TRBV5-1 and TRBJ1-1; D gene unclear. Deletions cut 1 base from V and 3 bases from J, with 4 bases between. From germline, CDR1 is SGHRS and CDR2 YFSETQ. There are 12 residues in the CDR3.

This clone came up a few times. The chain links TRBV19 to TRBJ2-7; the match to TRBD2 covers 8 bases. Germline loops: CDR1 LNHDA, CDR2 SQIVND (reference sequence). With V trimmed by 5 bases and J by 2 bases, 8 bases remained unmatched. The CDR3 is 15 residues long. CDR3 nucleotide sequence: TGTGCCAGTAGTCTCACGGCCGGGGGGGCCTACGAGCAGTACTTC. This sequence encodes CASSLTAGGAYEQYF.

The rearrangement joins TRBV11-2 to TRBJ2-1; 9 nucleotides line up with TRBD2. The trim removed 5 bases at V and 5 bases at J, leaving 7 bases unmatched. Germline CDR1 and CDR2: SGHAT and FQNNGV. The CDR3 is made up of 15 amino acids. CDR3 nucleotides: TGTGCCAGCAGCAACATGGCGGGGGGGGACAATGAGCAGTTCTTC. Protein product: CASSNMAGGDNEQFF.

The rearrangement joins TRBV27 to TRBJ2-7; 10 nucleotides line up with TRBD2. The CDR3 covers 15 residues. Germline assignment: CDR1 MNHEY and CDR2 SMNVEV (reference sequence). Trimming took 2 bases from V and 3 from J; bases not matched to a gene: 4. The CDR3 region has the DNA TGTGCCAGCAGTTTAACGACTAGCGGGTACTACGAGCAGTACTTC. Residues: CASSLTTSGYYEQYF.

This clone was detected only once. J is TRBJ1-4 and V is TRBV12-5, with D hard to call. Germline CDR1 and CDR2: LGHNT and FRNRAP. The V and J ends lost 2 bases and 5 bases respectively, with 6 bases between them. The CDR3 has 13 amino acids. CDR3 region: CASGLPLNEKLFF. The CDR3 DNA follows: TGTGCTAGTGGTTTGCCCTTAAATGAAAAACTGTTTTTT.

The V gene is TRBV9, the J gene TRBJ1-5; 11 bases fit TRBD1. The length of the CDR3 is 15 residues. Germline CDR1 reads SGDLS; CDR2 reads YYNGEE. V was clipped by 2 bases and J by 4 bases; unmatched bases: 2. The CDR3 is CASSVGTGGNQPQHF. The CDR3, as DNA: TGTGCCAGCAGCGTGGGGACAGGGGGGAATCAGCCCCAGCATTTT.